This T cell receptor (beta chain) stems from a study of T cell repertoires in aging, cancer and after chemotherapy. Multiplex touch-down PCR with TRB-A/B primers amplified rearranged V-D-J TRB sequences. Via MiXCR, TCRdb re-called the multiplex PCR reads, giving one row per CDR3 protein. The table includes roughly 6,000 distinct CDR3 sequences, roughly a fifth detected once. This clonotype was counted only a few times. TCR beta rearrangements were amplified from peripheral blood genomic DNA. Trimming removed 4 bases at V and 5 bases at J, with 18 bases between. CDR1 is SGHRS, CDR2 YFSETQ, per germline. The CDR3 is 15 residues long.

V and J are TRBV5-1 and TRBJ1-2; D unresolved. The sequence was obtained from a human donor with a blood cancer. The sample consisted of blood. The DNA of the CDR3 is TGCGCCAGCAGCGACTCGACGATTGCGGCGTATGGCTACACCTTC. Its protein is CASSDSTIAAYGYTF. Supplemented by reference TRBV5-1 and TRBJ1-2, the full variable domain reads KAGVTQTPRYLIKTRGQQVTLSCSPISGHRSVSWYQQTPGQGLQFLFEYFSETQRNKGNFPGRFSGRQFSNSRSEMNVSTLELGDSALYLCASSDSTIAAYGYTFGSGTRLTVV.